The 14 T cell receptor beta chains reported below all come from one sample, sequenced in a study of blood T cells in healthy people across ages. A second 7 to 11 cycle PCR used barcoded and J-beta primers. Using its own MiXCR run on the 5' RACE reads, TCRdb lists one record per CDR3 protein. Of 800,000 or so distinct CDR3 sequences in the sample, 25% were seen once. The same specimen was also included in a second study, on T cells of mothers and their children.

Specimen: blood. Receptors were obtained from a boy aged 10-17 years in good health.

The rearrangement links TRBV10-3 to TRBJ2-5, with D perhaps matching TRBD1 (6 bases). Germline CDR1 is ENHRY and CDR2 is SYGVKD. Deletions cut 0 bases from V and 1 base from J, with 12 bases between. CDR3 size: 16 residues. CDR3 sequence (DNA): TGTGCCATCAGTGAGTCGAGGGACAAGTTCCAAGAGACCCAGTACTTC. Translating it yields CAISESRDKFQETQYF.

The genes are TRBV4-1 and TRBJ2-1; 10 positions match TRBD2. The CDR3 covers 16 residues. Germline V gene sequence: CDR1 MGHRA, CDR2 YSYEKL. Trimming cost V 0 bases and J 4 bases; bases outside gene matches: 3. DNA for the CDR3: TGCGCCAGCAGCCAAGAGTGGACTAGCGGTTACAATGAGCAGTTCTTC. It translates to CASSQEWTSGYNEQFF.

This clonotype was found a few times. The genes are TRBV7-2 and TRBJ2-1; no reliable D call. Trimming removed 5 bases from V and 2 bases from J, with 13 bases in between. The CDR3 spans 15 residues. The germline V gene encodes CDR1 SGHTA and CDR2 FQGNSA. The CDR3 region has the DNA TGTGCCAGCAGCCTCCAGAGAAATACCTACAATGAGCAGTTCTTC. Amino acids: CASSLQRNTYNEQFF. Looking up the rest from reference TRBV7-2 and TRBJ2-1 gives the full variable domain: GAGVSQSPSNKVTEKGKDVELRCDPISGHTALYWYRQSLGQGLEFLIYFQGNSAPDKSGLPSDRFSAERTGGSVSTLTIQRTQQEDSAVYLCASSLQRNTYNEQFFGPGTRLTVL.

In this sample, this clonotype turned up a few times. Written as DNA, the CDR3 is TGTGCCAGCAGTTACAAGGGACCTGATTCTCCAAACTATGGCTACACCTTC. It yields the protein CASSYKGPDSPNYGYTF. This chain connects TRBV6-2 or TRBV6-3 to TRBJ1-2; tentatively, D is TRBD1 (5 bases). Germline V gene lookup returns CDR1 MNHEY and CDR2 SVGEGT. CDR3 length: 17 residues. The V gene lost 2 bases and the J gene lost 2 bases, with 18 bases spanning the gap.

The chain is built from TRBV29-1 and TRBJ2-7, with D perhaps TRBD1 or TRBD2 (5 bases each). The CDR3 has 12 residues. V lost 3 bases and J lost 5, with 11 bases in between. The germline V gene encodes CDR1 SQVTM and CDR2 ANQGSEA. This CDR3 reads CSVDKWGNEQYF. The CDR3 bases are TGCAGCGTTGATAAGTGGGGGAACGAGCAGTACTTC.

CDR3 sequence (DNA): TGTGCCAGCAGTCTCGGACGGCCCGCAGATACGCAGTATTTT. Residues: CASSLGRPADTQYF. The genes are TRBV28 and TRBJ2-3; unclear D gene. Germline CDR1 MDHEN, CDR2 SYDVKM. The V and J ends lost 5 bases and 4 bases respectively, with 13 bases between them. This CDR3 is 14 amino acids long.

The rearrangement joins TRBV21-1 to TRBJ2-4. TRBV21-1 is a known pseudogene. The CDR3 spans 10 residues. The CDR3 sequence: CASIKNIQYF. The CDR3 DNA reads TGTGCCAGTATTAAAAACATTCAGTACTTC.

There are a few counts of this clonotype. The chain uses TRBV9 and TRBJ2-5; the D gene is possibly TRBD2 (6 bases). This CDR3 is built from 15 residues. The germline V gene has CDR1 SGDLS and CDR2 YYNGEE. V was cut by 3 bases and J by 1 base, with 13 bases left in between. CDR3 protein: CASSELAGSQETQYF. CDR3 nucleotides: TGTGCCAGCAGCGAACTTGCGGGGTCCCAAGAGACCCAGTACTTC.

The chain carries TRBV29-1 and TRBJ1-3; a weak D match, TRBD1 (5 bases). V was clipped by 4 bases and J by 0 bases, with 16 bases between them. Germline V CDR1 and CDR2: SQVTM, ANQGSEA. This CDR3 is built from 16 residues. Here the CDR3 reads CSVVDPGTGSGNTIYF. DNA for the CDR3: TGCAGCGTTGTTGACCCCGGGACGGGCTCTGGAAACACCATATATTTT.

This chain joins TRBV25-1 and TRBJ2-5; possible D gene TRBD1, 7 bases. TRBJ2-1 explains the end of the DNA better; the J call may be wrong. CDR1 is MGHDK and CDR2 is SYGVNS in the germline V gene. The CDR3 is made up of 15 amino acids. The CDR3 is CASSDIAGGPNEQFF. CDR3 bases: TGTGCCAGCAGTGATATCGCAGGGGGGCCCAATGAGCAGTTCTTC.

This clonotype appeared a few times. This sequence joins TRBV7-2 and TRBJ1-2, with a possible D match to TRBD1 (5 bases). V was clipped by 5 bases and J by 1 base, with 8 bases between them. The CDR3 has 13 residues. CDR1 is SGHTA and CDR2 is FQGNSA in the germline V gene. The CDR3 loop reads CASSVTVNYGYTF. CDR3 sequence (DNA): TGTGCCAGCAGCGTGACAGTTAACTATGGCTACACCTTC.

There are a few counts of this clonotype. V usage is TRBV20-1 and J usage is TRBJ1-5; TRBD1 matches 9 bases. CDR1 and CDR2 from the germline V gene are DFQATT and SNEGSKA (reference sequence). J lost 1 base, V lost 0 bases, and 4 bases had no gene match. This CDR3 has 16 amino acids. The chain's CDR3 is CSAREQGAMSNQPQHF. In nucleotides, the CDR3 is TGCAGTGCTAGAGAACAGGGGGCGATGAGCAATCAGCCCCAGCATTTT.

The rearrangement links TRBV12-3 or TRBV12-4 to TRBJ2-1; 11 positions agree with TRBD2. Losses at the gene ends were 3 bases for V and 5 bases for J; bases not matched to a gene: 6. The CDR3 consists of 16 residues. The CDR3 spells CASSFPLLAGDNEQFF. CDR3 in DNA: TGTGCCAGCAGTTTCCCCCTACTAGCGGGAGACAATGAGCAGTTCTTC.

V usage is TRBV13 and J usage is TRBJ1-1, with D possibly matching TRBD1 (6 bases). The germline V and J ends were trimmed by 3 bases and 3 bases, with 20 bases remaining between them. This CDR3 comprises 17 residues. Germline CDR1 PRHDT, CDR2 FYEKMQ (reference sequence). This CDR3 is CASSFMGGRGGDTEAFF. CDR3 coding DNA: TGTGCCAGCAGCTTTATGGGGGGCCGAGGTGGCGACACTGAAGCTTTCTTT. Together with reference TRBV13 and TRBJ1-1, the CDR3 gives the full variable domain: AAGVIQSPRHLIKEKRETATLKCYPIPRHDTVYWYQQGPGQDPQFLISFYEKMQSDKGSIPDRFSAQQFSDYHSELNMSSLELGDSALYFCASSFMGGRGGDTEAFFGQGTRLTVV.